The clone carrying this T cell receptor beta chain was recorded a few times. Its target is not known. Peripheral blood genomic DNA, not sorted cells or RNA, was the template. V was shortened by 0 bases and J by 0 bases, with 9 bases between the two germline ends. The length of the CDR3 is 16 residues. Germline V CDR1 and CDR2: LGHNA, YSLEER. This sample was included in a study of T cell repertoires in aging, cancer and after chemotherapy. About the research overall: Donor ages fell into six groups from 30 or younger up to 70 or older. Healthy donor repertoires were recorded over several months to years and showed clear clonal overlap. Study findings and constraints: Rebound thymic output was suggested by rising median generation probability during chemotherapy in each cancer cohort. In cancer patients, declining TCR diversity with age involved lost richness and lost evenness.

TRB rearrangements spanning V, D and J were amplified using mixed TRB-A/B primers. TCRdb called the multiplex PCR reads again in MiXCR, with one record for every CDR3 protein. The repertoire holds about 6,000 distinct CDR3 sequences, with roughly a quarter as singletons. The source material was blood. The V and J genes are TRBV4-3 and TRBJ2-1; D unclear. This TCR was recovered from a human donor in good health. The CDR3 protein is CASSQDSRSSYNEQFF. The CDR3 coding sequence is TGCGCCAGCAGCCAAGATTCTCGCAGCTCCTACAATGAGCAGTTCTTC.